This TCR beta chain derives from a study of T cells in Graves' hyperthyroidism and ophthalmopathy. As for the study in general: The initial diagnosis was the point when peripheral blood was collected, ahead of any treatment.

Study-wide results and limits: The majority of expanded thyroid clonotypes above 0.001 also appeared in blood. Ophthalmopathy got predicted by the model a median 6.5 months before its onset.

Hyperthyroidism had been newly diagnosed in patients aged 18 to 65, and its duration was under 2 months. CDR3 length: 12 residues. V was trimmed by 6 bases and J by 4 bases, leaving 9 bases between them. Germline CDR1 is SGHAT and CDR2 is FQNNGV. Authors of the study amplified TCR beta CDR3 regions from RNA transcripts. In the first-round RT-PCR of the TCR CDR3, the HTBI primer set was used. TCRdb used MiXCR to reprocess the multiplex PCR reads, holding one entry per CDR3 protein. The sample holds about 690,000 distinct CDR3 sequences, 17% seen once. This clonotype was found many times. What it binds is unknown.

This chain links TRBV11-2 with TRBJ2-5, with no clear D. Sequencing was performed on blood. The clonotype originates from a man aged 50-59 years with Graves' hyperthyroidism. The CDR3 protein is CASSFSGETQYF. The CDR3 nucleotides are TGTGCCAGCAGTTTTAGTGGAGAGACCCAGTACTTC.